This entry features one T cell receptor (beta chain) sequence. Its antigen remains unidentified. Unmatched junction bases numbered 14, after V lost 0 bases and J lost 9 bases. Germline CDR1 reads MRHNA; CDR2 reads SNTAGT. This CDR3 has 18 amino acids. The method was immunoSEQ multiplex PCR; TCRdb's version includes in-frame clones alone and lacks a portion of them. The sample has about 77,000 clones; just over 85% are singletons. These data belong to a study of OX40 agonist ivuxolimab in advanced cancers. Turning to the study itself: One patient with hepatocellular carcinoma and two with cutaneous melanoma, three in all, had partial responses.

Collection of blood occurred at baseline, at cycle 4 day 1, and at cycle 7 day 1. Broader study findings: The antigen specificity of the peripheral T cells (those that were expanded) was not determined. In the 0.1 to 3.0 mg/kg range, CD4+ and CD8+ blood T cells had expanded clonally by week 6.

This chain connects TRBV6-4 to TRBJ2-1, with TRBD2 identical over 10 bases. The clonotype was recovered from an adult with an advanced solid tumor such as melanoma, head and neck, liver or kidney cancer. Sequenced material: CD4+ or CD8+ T cells sorted from blood, taken in a trial of the OX40 agonist ivuxolimab. CDR3 bases: TGTGCCAGCAGTGACTCGCGACCCCTAGCGGGAGTGCGGAGTGAGCAGTTCTTC. It translates to CASSDSRPLAGVRSEQFF.